This TCR beta chain was identified during a study of T cells after yellow fever vaccination. As to this clonotype: Its specificity is unknown.

Study-wide findings and caveats: Only a small proportion of the clonotypes turned up in both the CD4 and the CD8 compartments, likely arising from convergent recombination.

UMIs and a universal primer site were added when TCR cDNA was made by 5'RACE template switching. TCRdb reprocessed the 5' RACE reads via MiXCR and lists one record per CDR3 protein. The table shows roughly 260,000 distinct CDR3 sequences, with 13% occurring only once. V was clipped by 3 bases and J by 5 bases, with 14 bases between them. Germline loops: CDR1 SGHRS, CDR2 YFSETQ. This CDR3 is built from 14 residues. V and J are TRBV5-1 and TRBJ2-5; maybe TRBD2 (6 bases). Here the sequenced sample was CD4+ T cells sorted from PBMCs, taken 45 days after the yellow fever booster vaccination. The TCR comes from a man aged 25 to 40 who received the YFV17D yellow fever vaccine. CDR3 sequence reads: CASSSRDGGETQYF. The CDR3 region has the DNA TGCGCCAGCAGCTCGCGGGATGGGGGTGAGACCCAGTACTTC.